This TCR beta chain was observed in a study of cytomegalovirus exposure and HLA in healthy donors. Study-wide points: Some V segments, TRBV6-2 and TRBV6-3 among them, were indistinguishable and were therefore excluded. In a later analysis, HLA-associated TCR beta chains were more clonally expanded than equally common others. Later findings reportedly placed an Asian-associated ancestry cluster below the roughly 700-donor mean for N-insertions.

Comment on this clone: No antigen is known for it.

These donors, healthy bone marrow donors, were studied. PCR used 60 Vbeta primers and 13 Jbeta primers. Assay: immunoSEQ multiplex PCR; the TCRdb copy retains only in-frame clones and omits some. The table includes 200,000 to 250,000 clones, around 89% detected once. The CDR3 length is 15 residues. Germline V lookup: CDR1 SGHTA, CDR2 FQGNSA. V was pared by 4 bases and J by 9 bases, with 12 bases of the junction left unmatched. Sequenced input: PBMCs. J is TRBJ2-1 and V is TRBV7-2; 7 bases map to TRBD2. The source of this sequence is a woman aged 18-30 years in good health and CMV-seronegative. CDR3 coding DNA: TGTGCCAGCAGCTCGCCGCAGCGGGATTGGGGTGAGCAGTTCTTC. Protein sequence: CASSSPQRDWGEQFF.